These 23 T cell receptor beta chains were all obtained from the same sample, sequenced in a study of human CD4 T cells and Enterobacteriaceae. Sorting took every CD4+ cell except CD45RA+CCR7+CD95- naive cells, reaching over 95% purity. The table came from immunoSEQ multiplex PCR; TCRdb's copy has only in-frame clones and leaves some out. In the table there are some 30,000 clones, almost 85% of which are singletons. Sequenced: memory CD4+ T cells from blood. The receptors come from a human donor in good health.

The V and J genes are TRBV18 and TRBJ2-5; D is unresolved. This CDR3 is built from 13 residues. Germline loops: CDR1 KGHSH, CDR2 LQKENI. Trimming took 3 bases from V and 5 from J, leaving 10 bases between them. This chain's CDR3 is CASSPDTAETQYF. The CDR3, as DNA: TGTGCCAGCTCACCGGATACTGCGGAGACCCAGTACTTC.

The chain joins TRBV27 to TRBJ2-1; perhaps TRBD1 as D (5 bases). V was pared by 4 bases and J by 4 bases, with 14 bases between. Germline V CDR1 and CDR2: MNHEY, SMNVEV (reference sequence). The CDR3 loop spans 15 amino acids. The CDR3 region is CASSSQGSQYNEQFF. The CDR3 bases are TGTGCCAGCAGTTCCCAGGGAAGCCAATACAATGAGCAGTTCTTC.

The chain uses TRBV5-1 and TRBJ1-2; D uncertain. The CDR3 is 15 residues long. The germline CDR1 and CDR2 sequences are SGHRS and YFSETQ. The ends were cut back, 1 base at V and 2 bases at J, with 12 bases in the middle. CDR3 in DNA: TGCGCCAGCAGCTTGCGGATCGGAGCAAACTATGGCTACACCTTC. Translated, it gives CASSLRIGANYGYTF.

This clone appeared once. This chain joins TRBV19 and TRBJ2-7; 7 bases are a match to TRBD1. The CDR3 runs 14 residues. Germline V gene data show CDR1 as LNHDA and CDR2 as SQIVND (reference sequence). Trimming at V came to 5 bases and at J to 3 bases, leaving 7 bases not matched to a gene. As DNA, the CDR3 is TGTGCCAGTAGTCCCAGACAGGGTGGCTACGAGCAGTACTTC. Translated: CASSPRQGGYEQYF.

By share of the sample, this clone is large. The J gene is TRBJ2-2, the V gene TRBV10-1, with no clear D. CDR3 size: 13 residues. The V end was cut by 3 bases, the J end by 1 base, with 3 bases between. Germline loops: CDR1 WNHNN, CDR2 SYGVQD (reference sequence). DNA for the CDR3: TGCGCCAGCAGTGACGGGAACACCGGGGAGCTGTTTTTT. As protein: CASSDGNTGELFF.

CDR3 residues: CASSLAGGPPRANVLTF. The DNA for the CDR3 is TGTGCCAGCAGCTTGGCGGGAGGGCCACCCAGGGCCAACGTCCTGACTTTC. This chain links TRBV11-2 with TRBJ2-6; 9 nucleotides agree with TRBD2. After removal of 3 bases from V and 5 bases from J, the junction contained 8 bases not matched to a gene. The V gene's germline CDR1 is SGHAT and CDR2 FQNNGV. CDR3 length: 17 residues.

The rearrangement uses TRBV7-8 and TRBJ2-7; 8 bases align to TRBD2. This CDR3 spans 16 amino acids. Per germline, CDR1 SGHVS and CDR2 FQNEAQ. After removal of 1 base from V and 3 bases from J, the junction contained 8 bases not matched to a gene. The CDR3 protein is CASSLVGPSGLYEQYF. Here the CDR3 DNA reads TGTGCCAGCAGCTTAGTGGGGCCTAGCGGGCTCTACGAGCAGTACTTC.

CDR3: CASSPSTWTEAFF. The CDR3 DNA reads as TGTGCCAGCAGCCCCTCAACCTGGACTGAAGCTTTCTTT. The J gene is TRBJ1-1, the V gene TRBV5-5; D unclear. The CDR3 has 13 residues. In germline, CDR1 is SGHKS, CDR2 YYEKEE (reference sequence). V dropped 4 bases and J dropped 5 bases, with 12 bases sitting between them.

The V gene is TRBV7-2, the J gene TRBJ2-2; D unclear. CDR3 length: 15 residues. Germline-derived CDR1 and CDR2 are SGHTA and FQGNSA. The V end was cut by 3 bases, the J end by 0 bases, with 8 bases between. CDR3 sequence reads: CASSFVDPNTGELFF. The DNA of the CDR3 is TGTGCCAGCAGCTTTGTAGACCCGAACACCGGGGAGCTGTTTTTT.

This clone showed up just a few times. The chain uses TRBV7-2 and TRBJ1-2; D ambiguous. The CDR3 is 13 amino acids. The V end lost 5 bases, the J end lost 6 bases, and 13 bases lay between the germline ends. Looked up from germline, CDR1 is SGHTA and CDR2 is FQGNSA. The CDR3 DNA reads TGTGCCAGCAGCCGGACCGGGGAGGATGGCTACACCTTC. Translation: CASSRTGEDGYTF.

The rearrangement links TRBV5-4 to TRBJ2-7; 11 bases are shared with TRBD2. The germline V gene has CDR1 SGHNT and CDR2 YYREEE (reference sequence). The CDR3 is 17 residues long. After removal of 6 bases from V and 6 bases from J, the junction contained 17 bases not matched to a gene. CDR3 DNA sequence: TGTGCCAGCACCTCAAGCAGGCTAGCGGGAGGCACCGCCGAGCAGTACTTC. Translated: CASTSSRLAGGTAEQYF.

This clone came up a few times. This chain uses TRBV29-1 with TRBJ1-2; 9 nucleotides agree with TRBD1. Trimming took 7 bases from V and 7 from J; bases not matched to a gene: 7. CDR3 length equals 12 residues. Germline-derived CDR1 and CDR2 are SQVTM and ANQGSEA. In DNA form, the CDR3 reads TGCAGCGCCAACAGGGGGCTGAGTGGCTACACCTTC. Its protein product is CSANRGLSGYTF.

This chain uses TRBV19 with TRBJ1-5, with D hard to call. V dropped 1 base and J dropped 7 bases, with 11 bases sitting between them. The germline V gene encodes CDR1 LNHDA and CDR2 SQIVND (reference sequence). The CDR3 consists of 14 residues. The CDR3 coding sequence is TGTGCCAGTAGTATAGCTGGGGAAGGCCAGCCCCAGCATTTT. Its translation: CASSIAGEGQPQHF. Full variable domain (rest looked up from reference TRBV19 and TRBJ1-5): DGGITQSPKYLFRKEGQNVTLSCEQNLNHDAMYWYRQDPGQGLRLIYYSQIVNDFQKGDIAEGYSVSREKKESFPLTVTSAQKNPTAFYLCASSIAGEGQPQHFGDGTRLSIL.

The gene calls are TRBV11-2 and TRBJ2-1; TRBD2 agrees at 7 bases. The CDR3 is 15 residues long. Per germline, CDR1 SGHAT and CDR2 FQNNGV. Trimming cost V 0 bases and J 8 bases; bases outside gene matches: 7. The CDR3 here is CASSLEGGTFHEQFF. DNA of the CDR3: TGTGCCAGCAGCTTAGAGGGGGGGACTTTCCATGAGCAGTTCTTC.

The chain has TRBV10-1 and TRBJ2-5; D remains ambiguous. The CDR3 contains 12 residues. With 3 bases removed from V and 4 bases from J, the gap between germline ends came to 6 bases. CDR1 is WNHNN and CDR2 is SYGVQD in the germline V gene (reference sequence). CDR3 sequence reads: CASSETGETQYF. The CDR3 DNA reads TGCGCCAGCAGTGAAACGGGAGAGACCCAGTACTTC.

The chain combines TRBV14 with TRBJ1-3; TRBD1 agrees at 7 bases. Per the germline V gene, CDR1 is SGHDN and CDR2 is FVKESK. Unmatched junction bases numbered 4, after V lost 1 base and J lost 4 bases. There are 15 residues in the CDR3. The CDR3 is CASSQGTGYGNTIYF. The DNA for the CDR3 is TGTGCCAGCAGCCAAGGGACAGGTTACGGAAACACCATATATTTT.

The CDR3 DNA sequence: TGTGCCAGCGTAGGGAGCCGGGACAGGGCCCACGAGCAGTACTTC. This encodes CASVGSRDRAHEQYF. The chain employs TRBV11-2 and TRBJ2-7; 9 bases agree with TRBD1. CDR3 size: 15 residues. V lost 8 bases to trimming and J lost 5 bases; unmatched junction nucleotides: 13. From germline, CDR1 is SGHAT and CDR2 FQNNGV.

This chain uses TRBV28 with TRBJ1-2; no definite D call. V was trimmed by 1 base and J by 2 bases, leaving 2 bases between them. Germline V gene sequence: CDR1 MDHEN, CDR2 SYDVKM. CDR3 size: 12 residues. CDR3 sequence reads: CASSLSNYGYTF. The CDR3 DNA reads as TGTGCCAGCAGTTTATCCAACTATGGCTACACCTTC.

V is TRBV6-1 and J is TRBJ1-3; perhaps TRBD1 as D (5 bases). Germline CDR1 MNHNS, CDR2 SASEGT. The ends were cut back, 2 bases at V and 10 bases at J, with 9 bases in the middle. This CDR3 region has 12 residues. The CDR3 loop reads CASSEFGATIYF. The CDR3 DNA reads TGTGCCAGCAGTGAATTCGGGGCTACCATATATTTT.

This chain joins TRBV5-1 and TRBJ2-3; TRBD2 matches 13 bases. This CDR3 has 17 amino acids. V trimming: 3 bases; J trimming: 2 bases; junction bases outside the gene matches: 6. The germline CDR1 and CDR2 sequences are SGHRS and YFSETQ. In DNA, the CDR3 is TGCGCCAGCAGCTGGGGGACTAGCGGGGCCTCCACAGATACGCAGTATTTT. It specifies CASSWGTSGASTDTQYF. The variable domain in full, with the rest retrieved from reference TRBV5-1 and TRBJ2-3, is KAGVTQTPRYLIKTRGQQVTLSCSPISGHRSVSWYQQTPGQGLQFLFEYFSETQRNKGNFPGRFSGRQFSNSRSEMNVSTLELGDSALYLCASSWGTSGASTDTQYFGPGTRLTVL.

The chain has TRBV19 and TRBJ2-5; D perhaps matches TRBD1 (7 bases). V lost 3 bases and J lost 2, with 25 bases in between. CDR1 is LNHDA, CDR2 SQIVND, per germline (reference sequence). The CDR3 sequence is 19 residues long. CDR3 DNA: TGTGCCAGTAGTATGAGGAGGGGGCGGGCAGGAGGCTCTCAAGAGACCCAGTACTTC. It is translated as CASSMRRGRAGGSQETQYF. Using reference TRBV19 and TRBJ2-5 for the parts outside the CDR3, the full variable domain is DGGITQSPKYLFRKEGQNVTLSCEQNLNHDAMYWYRQDPGQGLRLIYYSQIVNDFQKGDIAEGYSVSREKKESFPLTVTSAQKNPTAFYLCASSMRRGRAGGSQETQYFGPGTRLLVL.

This rearrangement joins TRBV7-7 to TRBJ2-3, with 7 bases aligning to TRBD2. The V and J ends lost 5 bases and 6 bases, in that order; junction bases with no gene match: 8. Germline CDR1 reads SSHAT; CDR2 reads FNYEAQ (reference sequence). The CDR3 loop spans 14 amino acids. The CDR3 DNA follows: TGTGCCAGCAGCCTCGGTAGTAGCGGGGATACGCAGTATTTT. It is translated as CASSLGSSGDTQYF.

This chain links TRBV30 with TRBJ1-3; maybe TRBD1 (6 bases). This CDR3 comprises 13 residues. Germline-derived CDR1 and CDR2 are GTSNPN and SVGIG (reference sequence). V was shortened by 6 bases and J by 7 bases, with 16 bases between the two germline ends. The CDR3 is CACGRQGPNTIYF. CDR3 bases: TGTGCCTGTGGGCGGCAGGGGCCCAACACCATATATTTT.